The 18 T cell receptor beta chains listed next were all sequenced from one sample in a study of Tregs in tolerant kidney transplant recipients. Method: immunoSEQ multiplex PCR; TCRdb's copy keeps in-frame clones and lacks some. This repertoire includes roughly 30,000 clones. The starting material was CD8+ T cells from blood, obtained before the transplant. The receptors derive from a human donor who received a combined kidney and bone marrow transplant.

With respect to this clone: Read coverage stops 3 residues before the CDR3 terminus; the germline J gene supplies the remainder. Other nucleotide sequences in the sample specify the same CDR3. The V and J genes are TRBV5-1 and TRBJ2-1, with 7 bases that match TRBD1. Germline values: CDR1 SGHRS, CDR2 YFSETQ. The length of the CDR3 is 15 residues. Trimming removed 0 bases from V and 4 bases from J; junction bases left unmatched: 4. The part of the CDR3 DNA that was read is TGCGCCAGCAGCTTGGAGCAGGGGGTGTACAATGAG. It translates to CASSLEQGVYNE. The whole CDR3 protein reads CASSLEQGVYNEQFF. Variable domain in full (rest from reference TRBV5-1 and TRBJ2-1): KAGVTQTPRYLIKTRGQQVTLSCSPISGHRSVSWYQQTPGQGLQFLFEYFSETQRNKGNFPGRFSGRQFSNSRSEMNVSTLELGDSALYLCASSLEQGVYNEQFFGPGTRLTVL.

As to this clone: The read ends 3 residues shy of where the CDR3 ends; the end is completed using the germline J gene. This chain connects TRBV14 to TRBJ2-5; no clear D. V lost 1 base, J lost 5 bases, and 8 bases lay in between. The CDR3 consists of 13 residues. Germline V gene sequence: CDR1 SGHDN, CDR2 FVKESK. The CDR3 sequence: CASSQVLSETQYF. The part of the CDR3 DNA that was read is TGTGCCAGCAGCCAAGTATTGTCGGAGACC.

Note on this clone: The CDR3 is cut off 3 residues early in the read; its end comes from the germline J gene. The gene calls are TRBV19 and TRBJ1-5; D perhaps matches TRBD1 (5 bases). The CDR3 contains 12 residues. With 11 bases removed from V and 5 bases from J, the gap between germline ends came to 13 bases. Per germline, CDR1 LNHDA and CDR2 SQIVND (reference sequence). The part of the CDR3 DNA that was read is TGTGCCGGGGGGGGTGGTCATCAGCCC. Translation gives CAGGGGHQP. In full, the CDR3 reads CAGGGGHQPQHF. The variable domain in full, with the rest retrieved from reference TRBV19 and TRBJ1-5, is DGGITQSPKYLFRKEGQNVTLSCEQNLNHDAMYWYRQDPGQGLRLIYYSQIVNDFQKGDIAEGYSVSREKKESFPLTVTSAQKNPTAFYLCAGGGGHQPQHFGDGTRLSIL.

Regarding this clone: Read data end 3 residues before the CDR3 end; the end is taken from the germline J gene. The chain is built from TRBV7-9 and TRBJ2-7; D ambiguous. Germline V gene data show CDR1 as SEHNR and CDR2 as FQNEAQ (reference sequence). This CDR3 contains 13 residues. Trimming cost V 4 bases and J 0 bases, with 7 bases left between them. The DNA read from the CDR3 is TGTGCCAGCAGCTCAGAGAGCTCCTACGAG. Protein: CASSSESSYE. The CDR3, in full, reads CASSSESSYEQYF.

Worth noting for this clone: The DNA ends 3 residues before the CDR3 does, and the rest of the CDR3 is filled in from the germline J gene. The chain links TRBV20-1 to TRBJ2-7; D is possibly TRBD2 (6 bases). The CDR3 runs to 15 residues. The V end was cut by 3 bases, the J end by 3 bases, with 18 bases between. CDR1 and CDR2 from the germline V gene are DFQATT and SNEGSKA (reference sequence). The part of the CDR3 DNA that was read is TGCAGTGCTAGGGGACTTCATCTGGATGACTACGAG. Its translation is CSARGLHLDDYE. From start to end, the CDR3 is CSARGLHLDDYEQYF.

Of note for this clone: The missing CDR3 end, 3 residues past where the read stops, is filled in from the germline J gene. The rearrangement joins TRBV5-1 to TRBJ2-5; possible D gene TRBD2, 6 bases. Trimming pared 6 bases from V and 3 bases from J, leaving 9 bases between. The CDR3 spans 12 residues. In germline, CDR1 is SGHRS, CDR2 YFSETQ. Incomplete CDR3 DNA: TGCGCCAGCAAGGAGCGGGAAGAGACC. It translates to CASKEREET. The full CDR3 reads CASKEREETQYF.

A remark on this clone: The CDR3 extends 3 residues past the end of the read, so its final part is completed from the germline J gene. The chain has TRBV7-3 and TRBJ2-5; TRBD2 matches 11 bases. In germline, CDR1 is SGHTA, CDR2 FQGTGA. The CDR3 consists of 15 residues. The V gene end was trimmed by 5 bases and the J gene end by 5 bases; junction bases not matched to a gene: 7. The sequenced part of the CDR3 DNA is TGTGCCAGCAGCAATGGACTAGCGGGTCAGGAGACC. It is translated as CASSNGLAGQET. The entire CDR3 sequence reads CASSNGLAGQETQYF.

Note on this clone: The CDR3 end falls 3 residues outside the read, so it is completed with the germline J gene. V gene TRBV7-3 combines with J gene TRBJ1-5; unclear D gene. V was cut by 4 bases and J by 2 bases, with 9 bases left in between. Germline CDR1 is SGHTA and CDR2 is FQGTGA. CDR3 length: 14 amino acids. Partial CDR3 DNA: TGTGCCAGCAGCTCATACCCGGGCAATCAGCCC. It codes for CASSSYPGNQP. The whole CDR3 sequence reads CASSSYPGNQPQHF. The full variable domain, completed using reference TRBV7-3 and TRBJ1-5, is GAGVSQTPSNKVTEKGKYVELRCDPISGHTALYWYRQSLGQGPEFLIYFQGTGAADDSGLPNDRFFAVRPEGSVSTLKIQRTERGDSAVYLCASSSYPGNQPQHFGDGTRLSIL.

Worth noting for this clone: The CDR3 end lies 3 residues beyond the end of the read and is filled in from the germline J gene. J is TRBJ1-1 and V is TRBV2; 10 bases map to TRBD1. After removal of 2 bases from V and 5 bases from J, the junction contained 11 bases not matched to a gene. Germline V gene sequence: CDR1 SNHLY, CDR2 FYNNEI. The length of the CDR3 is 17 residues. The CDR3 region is CASSESGTGAFLTEAFF. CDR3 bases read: TGTGCCAGCAGTGAAAGTGGGACAGGGGCCTTTTTGACTGAA.

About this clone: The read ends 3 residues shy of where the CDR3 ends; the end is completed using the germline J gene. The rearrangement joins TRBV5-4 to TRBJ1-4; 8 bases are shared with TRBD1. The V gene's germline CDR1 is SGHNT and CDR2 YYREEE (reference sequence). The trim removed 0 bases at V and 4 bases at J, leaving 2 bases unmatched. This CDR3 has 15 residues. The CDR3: CASSLDRGDNEKLFF. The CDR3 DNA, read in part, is TGTGCCAGCAGCTTGGACAGGGGGGATAATGAAAAA.

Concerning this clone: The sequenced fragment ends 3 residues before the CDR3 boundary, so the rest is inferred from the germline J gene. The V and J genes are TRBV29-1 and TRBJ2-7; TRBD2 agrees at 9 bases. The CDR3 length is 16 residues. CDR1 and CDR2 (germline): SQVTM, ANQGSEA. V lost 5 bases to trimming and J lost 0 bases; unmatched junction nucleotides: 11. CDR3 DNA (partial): TGCAGCGTTAGGGGAACCGGGACTAGCAGCTCCTACGAG. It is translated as CSVRGTGTSSSYE. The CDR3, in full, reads CSVRGTGTSSSYEQYF.

CDR3 protein: CASSYRGYISYNEQFF. The sequenced part of the CDR3 DNA is TGTGCCAGCAGTTACCGCGGCTATATCTCCTACAATGAG. The genes are TRBV6-2 or TRBV6-3 and TRBJ2-1; D remains ambiguous. The CDR3 goes on 3 residues after the read ends, and that part is filled in from the germline J gene. CDR1 is MNHEY, CDR2 SVGEGT, per germline. This CDR3 has 16 residues. Trimming shortened V by 2 bases and J by 0 bases, and 11 bases separated the two germline ends.

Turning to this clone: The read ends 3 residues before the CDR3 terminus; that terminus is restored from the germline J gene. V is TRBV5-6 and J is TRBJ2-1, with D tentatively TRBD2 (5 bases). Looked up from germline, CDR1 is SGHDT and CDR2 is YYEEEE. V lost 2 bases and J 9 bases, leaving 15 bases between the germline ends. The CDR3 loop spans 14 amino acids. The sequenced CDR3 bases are TGTGCCAGCAGCTTACTTTACGGGGTCCCTGAG. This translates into CASSLLYGVPE. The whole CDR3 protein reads CASSLLYGVPEQFF.

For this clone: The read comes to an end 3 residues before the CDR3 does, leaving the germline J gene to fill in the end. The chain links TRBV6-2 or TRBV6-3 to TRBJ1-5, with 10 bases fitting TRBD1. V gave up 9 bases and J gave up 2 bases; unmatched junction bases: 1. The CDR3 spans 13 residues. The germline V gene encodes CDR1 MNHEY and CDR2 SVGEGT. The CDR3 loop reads CASGTGGNQPQHF. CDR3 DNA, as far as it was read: TGTGCCAGTGGGACAGGGGGCAATCAGCCC.

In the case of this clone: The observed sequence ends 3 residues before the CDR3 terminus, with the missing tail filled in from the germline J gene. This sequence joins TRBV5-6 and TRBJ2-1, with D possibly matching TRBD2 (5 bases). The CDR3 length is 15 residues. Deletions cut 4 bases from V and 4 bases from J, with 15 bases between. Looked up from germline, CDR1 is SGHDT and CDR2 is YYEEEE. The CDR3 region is CASSTRRTGYNEQFF. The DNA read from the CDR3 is TGTGCCAGCAGCACTAGGAGGACTGGTTACAATGAG. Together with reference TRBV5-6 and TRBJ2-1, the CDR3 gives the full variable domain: DAGVTQSPTHLIKTRGQQVTLRCSPKSGHDTVSWYQQALGQGPQFIFQYYEEEERQRGNFPDRFSGHQFPNYSSELNVNALLLGDSALYLCASSTRRTGYNEQFFGPGTRLTVL.

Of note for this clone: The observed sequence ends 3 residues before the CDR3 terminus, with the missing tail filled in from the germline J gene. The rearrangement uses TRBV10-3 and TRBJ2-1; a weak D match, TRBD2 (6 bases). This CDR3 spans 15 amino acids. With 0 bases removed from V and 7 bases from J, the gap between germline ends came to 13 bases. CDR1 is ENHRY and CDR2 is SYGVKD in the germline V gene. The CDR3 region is CAISESYGAGNEQFF. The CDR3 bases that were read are TGTGCCATCAGTGAGTCGTATGGGGCGGGGAATGAG.

The covered CDR3 bases are TGTGCCAGCAGTGAAGGACAGATCAGTGAA. It is translated as CASSEGQISE. The whole CDR3 sequence reads CASSEGQISEAFF. The rearrangement links TRBV2 to TRBJ1-1; possibly TRBD1 for D (5 bases). The read comes to an end 3 residues before the CDR3 does, leaving the germline J gene to fill in the end. The germline V and J ends were trimmed by 1 base and 7 bases, with 10 bases remaining between them. The germline CDR1 and CDR2 sequences are SNHLY and FYNNEI. The CDR3 loop spans 13 amino acids.

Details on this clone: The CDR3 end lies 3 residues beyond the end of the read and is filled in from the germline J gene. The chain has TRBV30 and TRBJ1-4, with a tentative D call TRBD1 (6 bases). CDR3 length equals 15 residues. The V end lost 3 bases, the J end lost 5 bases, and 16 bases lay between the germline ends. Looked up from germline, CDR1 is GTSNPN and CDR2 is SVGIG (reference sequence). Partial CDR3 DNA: TGTGCCTGGAGAATTTCCGGACAGCGCAATGAAAAA. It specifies CAWRISGQRNEK. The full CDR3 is CAWRISGQRNEKLFF.